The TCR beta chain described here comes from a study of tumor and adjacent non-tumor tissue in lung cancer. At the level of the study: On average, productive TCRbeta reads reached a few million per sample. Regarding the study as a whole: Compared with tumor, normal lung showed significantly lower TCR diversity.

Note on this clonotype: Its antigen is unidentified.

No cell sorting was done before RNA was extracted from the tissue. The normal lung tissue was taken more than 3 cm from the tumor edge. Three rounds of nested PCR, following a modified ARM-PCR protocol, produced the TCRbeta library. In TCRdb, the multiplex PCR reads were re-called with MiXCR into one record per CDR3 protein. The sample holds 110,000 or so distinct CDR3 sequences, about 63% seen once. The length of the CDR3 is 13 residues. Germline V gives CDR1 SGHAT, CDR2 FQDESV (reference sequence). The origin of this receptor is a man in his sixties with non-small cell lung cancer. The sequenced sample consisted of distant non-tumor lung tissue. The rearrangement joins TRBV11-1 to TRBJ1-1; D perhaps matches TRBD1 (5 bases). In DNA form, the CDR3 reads TGTGCAAGCGGCTTAATGCGGGGCGCTGAAGCTTTCTTT. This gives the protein CASGLMRGAEAFF.